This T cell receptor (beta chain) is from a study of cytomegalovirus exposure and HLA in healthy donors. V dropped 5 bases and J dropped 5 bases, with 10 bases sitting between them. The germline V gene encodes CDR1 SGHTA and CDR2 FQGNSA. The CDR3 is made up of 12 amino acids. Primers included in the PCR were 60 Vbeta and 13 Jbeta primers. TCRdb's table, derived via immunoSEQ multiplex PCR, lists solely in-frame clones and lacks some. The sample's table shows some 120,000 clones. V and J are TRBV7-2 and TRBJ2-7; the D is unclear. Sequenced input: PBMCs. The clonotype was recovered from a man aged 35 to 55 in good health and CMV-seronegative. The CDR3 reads CASSNSRNEQYF. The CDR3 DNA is TGTGCCAGCAGCAATAGCCGGAACGAGCAGTACTTC.